Described below is a single TCR beta chain sequence and its context. Its specificity is unknown. This record belongs to a study of T cells in Graves' hyperthyroidism and ophthalmopathy. V was pared by 8 bases and J by 5 bases, with 8 bases of the junction left unmatched. This CDR3 has 15 residues. Findings and limits, study-wide: Most clonotypes that expanded in the thyroid above 0.001 also showed up in blood.

RNA transcripts provided the source from which TCR beta CDR3 regions were amplified. HTBI primers drove first-round RT-PCR of the TCR CDR3. Using its own MiXCR run on the multiplex PCR reads, TCRdb lists one record per CDR3 protein. The sample holds around 760,000 distinct CDR3 sequences, over 35% seen once. V is TRBV12-3 or TRBV12-4 and J is TRBJ1-4, with 10 positions matching TRBD1. The sequence came from a woman aged 40 to 49 with Graves' hyperthyroidism. The specimen was blood. CDR3 residues: CASVQSGQGNEKLFF. The CDR3 DNA sequence: TGTGCCAGCGTACAGTCGGGACAGGGGAATGAAAAACTGTTTTTT.